This T cell receptor beta chain appears in the sequencing data of a study of blood T cell repertoires in COVID-19. The method was immunoSEQ multiplex PCR; TCRdb's version includes in-frame clones alone and lacks a portion of them. This repertoire shows around 400,000 clones, more than 70% found once; its top ten account for 2% to 2.5%. The sequenced material came from peripheral blood. This TCR derives from a woman aged 55-75 years with COVID-19, enrolled during active disease.

In nucleotides, the CDR3 is TGTGCCAGCTCACCACCGGGACAGGGCTTCTACGAGCAGTACTTC. This codes for CASSPPGQGFYEQYF. The rearrangement uses TRBV18 and TRBJ2-7; 9 bases line up with TRBD1. Germline loops: CDR1 KGHSH, CDR2 LQKENI. V dropped 0 bases and J dropped 3; count of bases not matched to a gene: 3. The CDR3 loop spans 15 amino acids. The whole variable domain, remainder taken from reference TRBV18 and TRBJ2-7, is NAGVMQNPRHLVRRRGQEARLRCSPMKGHSHVYWYRQLPEEGLKFMVYLQKENIIDESGMPKERFSAEFPKEGPSILRIQQVVRGDSAAYFCASSPPGQGFYEQYFGPGTRLTVT.